This TCR beta chain came from a study of T cells in Graves' hyperthyroidism and ophthalmopathy (dated by TCRdb to about 2019). Regarding the study in general: Peripheral blood was sampled at the time of initial diagnosis, prior to any treatment. To identify TCR V-J signatures that set the groups apart, the researchers used a discovery cohort of 100 patients, made up of around 42 with Graves' ophthalmopathy and some 56 with stable Graves' hyperthyroidism. Prospective prediction of ophthalmopathy was tested in an independent validation cohort consisting of 18 to 20 hyperthyroidism patients and approximately 16 patients who later progressed to ophthalmopathy. The 85 to 100 discovery patients were randomly split 7:3 into training and test sets. The study also compared thyroid tissue and blood T-cell repertoires from 6 or 7 Graves' hyperthyroidism patients. After blood sampling, hyperthyroidism patients were treated with methimazole at a starting dose of 30 mg daily, and ophthalmopathy patients were treated with high-dose intravenous methylprednisolone. According to the paper, TCR Vbeta CDR3 sequencing was carried out on about 140 peripheral blood samples, which came from 40 to 45 ophthalmopathy, around 74 hyperthyroidism and roughly 17 progressor patients.

The CDR3 numbers 16 residues from cysteine through phenylalanine. Only the CDR3 DNA is retained, 48 bases long and in frame from the first base. V and J are trimmed by 3 bases and 7 bases, and the gene matches miss 10 bases of the junction. In the germline V gene (reference sequence), CDR1 corresponds to LNHDA and CDR2 to SQIVND. As concerns this clonotype: What this receptor recognizes is not known. It has no much larger one-base neighbor in the sample; base qualities were not kept.

Amplification of TCR beta CDR3 regions was carried out from RNA transcripts. The first round of RT-PCR for the TCR CDR3 was performed with the HTBI primer set and the Qiagen OneStep RT-PCR kit. Libraries were constructed in a second round of multiplex PCR, after which size selection and purification were performed. The libraries were sequenced on an Illumina HiSeq2000 using paired-end 100 bp reads. In the paper's pipeline: Raw data were processed with SOAPnuke, discarding reads with adapters, uncalled bases, mean Phred below 15, or no exact constant-primer or identifier match. COPE v1.2.5 was used to merge the high-quality paired reads, and each unique nucleotide sequence was defined as a clonotype. Clonotypes were aligned to IMGT TRBV, TRBD and TRBJ reference segments using MiTCR v1.1. The analysis included only V-J combinations with a frequency above 0.0001, which together covered about 99% of the repertoires. A TCS score was defined as the ratio of F50 (clonal expansion) to E x V (chaos), with BLOSUM62-based TCRdist applied between CDR3 peptides within each V-J. Welch's t-statistics and random forest reduced roughly 530 V-J features to about 12, which were used in a naive Bayes classifier (R e1071). TCRdb reanalyzed the raw reads on its own, using fastp at Q25 for trimming and MiXCR for clone calling, and kept in-frame beta chains. Each record represents a unique CDR3 protein, reported with the most common genes and DNA among its rows. The V and J calls here are based on TCRdb, not the publication. Counted in this sample were over 150,000 distinct CDR3 sequences; about 18% of them appeared once. Of the sample, roughly 30% falls within the top ten clones.

Stable Graves' hyperthyroidism was defined as no progression to ophthalmopathy during 18 months of follow-up. Hyperthyroidism patients were newly diagnosed, had a disease duration of under 2 months, and were aged 18 to 65 years. Any patient with an uncontrolled infection, another autoimmune disease, pregnancy or lactation was excluded. Clinical symptoms, serum thyroxine and TRAb, thyroid ultrasound, and orbital computed tomography formed the basis for the diagnoses. PBMCs were isolated from about 9.1 ml of fresh peripheral blood by Ficoll-Paque density gradient centrifugation. Total RNA was extracted with Trizol reagent, and quality was checked on an Agilent 2100 Bioanalyzer. Results and caveats for the whole study, not just this receptor: Ophthalmopathy was separated from stable hyperthyroidism by a 13 V-J signature model, with about 88% sensitivity and 81% to 82% specificity obtained in cross-validation and 80%/75% obtained in testing. Blood samples also contained most of the expanded thyroid clonotypes (frequency above 0.001), which suggests that blood repertoires may reflect thyroid immune responses. Sample size was not statistically predetermined, and blinding of investigators to group allocation was not performed. In validation, the model predicted progression to ophthalmopathy a median of about 5.9 months before onset, with over 55% sensitivity and about 72% specificity.

The sample comprised blood. The chain links TRBV19 with TRBJ1-4, with 8 junctional bases fitting TRBD1. The TCR originated in a woman in her fifties or sixties with Graves' hyperthyroidism. This receptor carries the CDR3 CASSITTAGGVEKLFF. The DNA reads TGTGCCAGTAGTATTACTACGGCAGGGGGCGTTGAAAAACTGTTTTTT.